One T cell receptor beta chain is described in this entry. V lost 4 bases and J lost 6; bases outside the gene matches: 22. CDR1 is LNHDA and CDR2 is SQIVND in the germline V gene (reference sequence). CDR3 length: 19 residues. The data are from a study of blood T cell repertoires in COVID-19. On the study more broadly: Specimens from acute and convalescent COVID-19 originated in the United States, Italy and Spain.

Original data processing: Scientists estimated how many nucleated cells there were by amplifying reference gene primers. Clones were read by immunoSEQ multiplex PCR, and TCRdb kept only the in-frame ones, dropping some. The V and J calls and the clone size are those of that table, but D and trimming were determined from the DNA. Of nearly 80,000 clones in the sample, around 80% were seen once. V is TRBV19 and J is TRBJ2-7; TRBD2 matches at 9 bases. The TCR sequence derives from a man aged 60-69 years with active or convalescent COVID-19. The sample was peripheral blood. The CDR3 DNA sequence: TGTGCCAGTAGTAGGACCCAAGGGGGAGCGGGGGGCCACGATCGCGAGCAGTACTTC. Its protein product is CASSRTQGGAGGHDREQYF.